What follows are 10 T cell receptor beta chains derived from one specimen sequenced in a study of Ad26.COV2.S vaccination and SARS-CoV-2 variants. Using immunoSEQ multiplex PCR, the repertoire was profiled, and TCRdb retains in-frame clones only, with some absent. The sample lists 350,000 to 450,000 clones, around nine tenths occurring once. Regarding treatment: roughly 19 received Ad26.COV2.S at low or high dose, single or two shots; about 5 received placebo; per-sample allocation not given. The samples date from day 63 after the first vaccine or placebo injection. Sequencing used peripheral blood, obtained in a trial of Ad26.COV2.S vaccine versus placebo. These TCRs come from a person between 18 and 65 years old who received the Ad26.COV2.S COVID-19 vaccine or a placebo.

V is TRBV5-4 and J is TRBJ1-2; tentative D call: TRBD1 (5 bases). The CDR3 contains 14 residues. In germline, CDR1 is SGHNT, CDR2 YYREEE (reference sequence). Trimming took 4 bases from V and 7 from J, leaving 17 bases between them. CDR3: CASSPGTQRGGYTF. Written as DNA, the CDR3 is TGTGCCAGCAGCCCTGGGACCCAGAGGGGTGGCTACACCTTC.

The gene calls are TRBV3-1 (or the pseudogene TRBV3-2) and TRBJ2-7; D gene uncertain. There are 11 residues in the CDR3. CDR1 is LGHDT and CDR2 is YNNKEL in the germline V gene (reference sequence). V was clipped by 5 bases and J by 4 bases, with 6 bases between them. CDR3 sequence: CASSASYEQYF. The CDR3, as DNA: TGTGCCAGCAGCGCTTCATACGAGCAGTACTTC.

In DNA form, the CDR3 reads TGTGCCAGCAGCTTAAGTACAGCCAGGAGCGGGGAGCTGTTTTTT. Its translation: CASSLSTARSGELFF. The chain has TRBV11-3 and TRBJ2-2; D gene ambiguous. The V and J ends lost 2 bases and 7 bases respectively, with 14 bases between them. The CDR3 totals 15 residues. Looked up from germline, CDR1 is SGHNT and CDR2 is YENEEA.

The chain combines TRBV9 with TRBJ2-2; 8 bases map to TRBD1. The CDR3 is 17 amino acids. V shed 3 bases and J 4 bases; nucleotides not matched to a gene: 11. The V gene's germline CDR1 is SGDLS and CDR2 YYNGEE. The CDR3 coding sequence is TGTGCCAGCAGCGCCCTTGACAGGGGCCTAATCACCGGGGAGCTGTTTTTT. Its translation: CASSALDRGLITGELFF.

As for this clone: This sample also contains other DNA sequences that code for the same CDR3. The rearrangement links TRBV20-1 to TRBJ1-1, with D perhaps matching TRBD1 (5 bases). Per the germline V gene, CDR1 is DFQATT and CDR2 is SNEGSKA (reference sequence). Trimming stripped 3 bases from V and 6 bases from J, with 8 bases between. This CDR3 has 11 amino acids. The CDR3 loop reads CSARQGSEAFF. The DNA for the CDR3 is TGCAGTGCTAGGCAGGGATCTGAAGCTTTCTTT.

The chain uses TRBV10-3 and TRBJ2-6; TRBD1 might be the D (6 bases). Germline CDR1 is ENHRY and CDR2 is SYGVKD. V lost 10 bases to trimming and J lost 2 bases, with 15 bases between them. This CDR3 has 15 amino acids. The CDR3 is CASRDTPPGANVLTF. The CDR3 nucleotides are TGTGCCAGCCGGGACACCCCCCCTGGGGCCAACGTCCTGACTTTC.

V is TRBV18 and J is TRBJ2-3; D not certain. Trimming removed 0 bases from V and 0 bases from J, with 4 bases in between. The length of the CDR3 is 14 residues. Looked up from germline, CDR1 is KGHSH and CDR2 is LQKENI. This CDR3 reads CASSPPVSTDTQYF. The CDR3 nucleotides read TGTGCCAGCTCACCACCGGTTAGCACAGATACGCAGTATTTT.

The chain carries TRBV6-5 and TRBJ2-2; D is undetermined. Germline-derived CDR1 and CDR2 are MNHEY and SVGAGI. The ends were cut back, 0 bases at V and 3 bases at J, with 5 bases in the middle. The CDR3 has 14 amino acids. The CDR3 reads CASSYSKYTGELFF. The CDR3 DNA reads TGTGCCAGCAGTTACTCGAAGTACACCGGGGAGCTGTTTTTT.

The rearrangement joins TRBV30 to TRBJ2-1; unclear D gene. Germline V CDR1 and CDR2: GTSNPN, SVGIG (reference sequence). The CDR3 extends over 12 amino acids. Trimming took off 0 bases at V and 9 bases at J, with 9 bases between the two ends. Here the CDR3 reads CAWSVSHSEQFF. CDR3 sequence (DNA): TGTGCCTGGAGTGTAAGCCATAGTGAGCAGTTCTTC.

This clone was recorded only once. The J gene is TRBJ1-6, the V gene TRBV7-6; D possibly corresponds to TRBD1 (5 bases). Trimming left V 5 bases short and J 6 bases short, with 14 bases between. Germline assignment: CDR1 SGHVS and CDR2 FNYEAQ. This CDR3 is built from 15 residues. The CDR3 DNA is TGTGCCAGCAGCCAACAGACAGATCTTAATTCACCCCTCCACTTT. Translation gives CASSQQTDLNSPLHF.